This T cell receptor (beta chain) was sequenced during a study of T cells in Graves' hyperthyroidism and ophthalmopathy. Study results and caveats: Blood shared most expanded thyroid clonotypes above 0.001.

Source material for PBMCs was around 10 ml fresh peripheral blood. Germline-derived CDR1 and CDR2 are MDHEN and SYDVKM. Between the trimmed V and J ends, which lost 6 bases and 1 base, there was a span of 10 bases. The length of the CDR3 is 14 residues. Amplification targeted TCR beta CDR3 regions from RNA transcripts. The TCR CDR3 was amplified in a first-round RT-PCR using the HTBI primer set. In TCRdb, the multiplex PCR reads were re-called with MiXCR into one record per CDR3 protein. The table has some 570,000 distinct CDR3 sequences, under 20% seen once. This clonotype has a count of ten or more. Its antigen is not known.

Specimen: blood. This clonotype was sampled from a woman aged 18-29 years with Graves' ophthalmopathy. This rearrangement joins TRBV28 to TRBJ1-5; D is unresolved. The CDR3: CASSHYTSNQPQHF. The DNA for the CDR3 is TGTGCCAGCAGCCACTACACAAGCAATCAGCCCCAGCATTTT.